The sequence of this T cell receptor (beta chain) was determined in a study of T cell responses to AZD1222 COVID-19 vaccine. Study as a whole: Samples with a second dose at about 4 or about 12 weeks were pooled together. Findings and caveats of the study: Spike was spanned by vaccine-associated CD4 TCRs, with dominance at 160-218 and 743-854. Spike-specific TCR breadth and depth grew following two AZD1222 doses.

Comments on this clone: Its target is not known.

V dropped 4 bases and J dropped 2; count of bases not matched to a gene: 2. The CDR3 consists of 16 residues. Germline V gene data show CDR1 as SGHNT and CDR2 as YYREEE (reference sequence). Sequencing was performed with immunoSEQ multiplex PCR; in TCRdb, only in-frame clones are kept and a portion is missing. The sample yields about 140,000 clones, less than 95% seen once. The sample consisted of peripheral blood, taken on day 0 of AZD1222 vaccination. V and J are TRBV5-4 and TRBJ2-1; 14 nucleotides match TRBD2. The clonotype was recovered from an adult in good health. The CDR3 loop is CASSQGLAGAYNEQFF. The CDR3, as DNA: TGTGCCAGCAGCCAGGGACTAGCGGGAGCCTACAATGAGCAGTTCTTC.